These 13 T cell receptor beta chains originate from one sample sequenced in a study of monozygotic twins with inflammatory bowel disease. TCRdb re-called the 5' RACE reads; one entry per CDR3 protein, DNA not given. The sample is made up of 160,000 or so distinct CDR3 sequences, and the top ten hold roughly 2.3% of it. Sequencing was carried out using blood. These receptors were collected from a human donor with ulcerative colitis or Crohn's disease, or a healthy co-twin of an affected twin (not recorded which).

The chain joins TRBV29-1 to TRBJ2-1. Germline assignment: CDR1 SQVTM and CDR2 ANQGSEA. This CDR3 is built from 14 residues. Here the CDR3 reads CSVEAWRDYNEQFF.

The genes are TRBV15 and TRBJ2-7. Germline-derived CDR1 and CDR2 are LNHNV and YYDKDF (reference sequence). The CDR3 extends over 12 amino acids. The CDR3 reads CATSVGWGEQYF.

The CDR3 reads CASRLAGTNNEQFF. The chain combines TRBV19 with TRBJ2-1; without DNA, the TCRdb call of TRBD2 cannot be checked. Germline CDR1 LNHDA, CDR2 SQIVND (reference sequence). The CDR3 has 14 amino acids.

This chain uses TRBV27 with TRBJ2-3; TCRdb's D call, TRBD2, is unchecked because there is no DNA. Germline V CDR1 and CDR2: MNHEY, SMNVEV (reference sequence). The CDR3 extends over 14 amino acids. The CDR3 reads CASSPLRGTDTQYF.

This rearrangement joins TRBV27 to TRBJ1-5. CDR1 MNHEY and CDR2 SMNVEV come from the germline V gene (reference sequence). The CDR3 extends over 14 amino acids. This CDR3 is CASSISGLDQPQHF.

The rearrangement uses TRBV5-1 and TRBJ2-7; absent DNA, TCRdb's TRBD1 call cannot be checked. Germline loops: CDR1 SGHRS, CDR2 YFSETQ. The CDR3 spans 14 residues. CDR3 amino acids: CASSLESGTNEQYF.

CDR3 loop: CAGGTGDLNIQYF. This sequence joins TRBV5-4 and TRBJ2-4; as DNA is missing, the TRBD1 call by TCRdb cannot be tested. The CDR3 loop spans 13 amino acids. Germline V CDR1 and CDR2: SGHNT, YYREEE (reference sequence).

This CDR3 reads CATNGGRKWDTEAFF. The chain is built from TRBV12-3 or TRBV12-4 and TRBJ1-1. The CDR3 sequence is 15 residues long.

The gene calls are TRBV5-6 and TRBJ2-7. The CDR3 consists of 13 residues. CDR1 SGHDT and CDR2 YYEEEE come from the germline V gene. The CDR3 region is CASNDDRSYEQYF.

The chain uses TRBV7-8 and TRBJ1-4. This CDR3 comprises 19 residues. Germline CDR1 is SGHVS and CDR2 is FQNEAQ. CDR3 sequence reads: CASSLVPGDELATNEKLFF. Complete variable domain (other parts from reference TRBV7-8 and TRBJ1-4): GAGVSQSPRYKVAKRGQDVALRCDPISGHVSLFWYQQALGQGPEFLTYFQNEAQLDKSGLPSDRFFAERPEGSVSTLKIQRTQQEDSAVYLCASSLVPGDELATNEKLFFGSGTQLSVL.

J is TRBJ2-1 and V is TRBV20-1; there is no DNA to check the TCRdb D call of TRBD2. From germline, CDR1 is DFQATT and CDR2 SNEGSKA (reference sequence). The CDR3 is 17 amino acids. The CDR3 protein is CSARAPSGRASYNEQFF.

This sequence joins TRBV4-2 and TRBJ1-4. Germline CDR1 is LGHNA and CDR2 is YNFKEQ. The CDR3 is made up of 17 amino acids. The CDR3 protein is CASSQERANQGDEKLFF.

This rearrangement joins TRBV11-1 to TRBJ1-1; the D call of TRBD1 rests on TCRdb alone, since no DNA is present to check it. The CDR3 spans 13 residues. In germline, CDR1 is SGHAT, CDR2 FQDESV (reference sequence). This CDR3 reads CASSLAYRAEAFF.